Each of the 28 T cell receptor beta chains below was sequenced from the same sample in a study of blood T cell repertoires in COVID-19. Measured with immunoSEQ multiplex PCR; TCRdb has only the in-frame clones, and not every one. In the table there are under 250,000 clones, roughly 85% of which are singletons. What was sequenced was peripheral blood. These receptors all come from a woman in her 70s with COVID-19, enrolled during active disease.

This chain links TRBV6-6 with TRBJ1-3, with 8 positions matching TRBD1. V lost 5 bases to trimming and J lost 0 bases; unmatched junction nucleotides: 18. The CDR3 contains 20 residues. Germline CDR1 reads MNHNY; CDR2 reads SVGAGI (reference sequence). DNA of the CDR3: TGTGCCAGCAGTCCTCCCTGGACAGGGAGCACCCCGTTCTCTGGAAACACCATATATTTT. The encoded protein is CASSPPWTGSTPFSGNTIYF.

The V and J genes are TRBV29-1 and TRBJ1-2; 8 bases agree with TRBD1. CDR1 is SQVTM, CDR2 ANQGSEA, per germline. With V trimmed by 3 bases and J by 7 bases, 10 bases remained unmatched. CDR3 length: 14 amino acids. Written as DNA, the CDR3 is TGCAGCGTTGAGGTCGACAGGGGAGGAAGTGGCTACACCTTC. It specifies CSVEVDRGGSGYTF.

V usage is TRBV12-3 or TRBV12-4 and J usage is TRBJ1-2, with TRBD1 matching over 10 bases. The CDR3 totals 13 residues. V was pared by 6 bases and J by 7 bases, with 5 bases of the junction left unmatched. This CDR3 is CASSQTGGGGYTF. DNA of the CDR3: TGTGCCAGCAGCCAGACAGGGGGCGGTGGCTACACCTTC.

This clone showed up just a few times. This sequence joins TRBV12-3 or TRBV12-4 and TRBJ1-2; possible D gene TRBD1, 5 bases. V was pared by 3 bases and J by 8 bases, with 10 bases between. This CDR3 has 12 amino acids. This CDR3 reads CASSFGGSGYTF. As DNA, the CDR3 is TGTGCCAGCAGTTTCGGGGGAAGCGGCTACACCTTC.

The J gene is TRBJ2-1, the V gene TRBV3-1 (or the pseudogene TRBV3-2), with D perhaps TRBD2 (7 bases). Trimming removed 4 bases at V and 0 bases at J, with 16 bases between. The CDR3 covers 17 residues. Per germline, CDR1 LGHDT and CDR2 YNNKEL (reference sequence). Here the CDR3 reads CASSRQQGGGSYNEQFF. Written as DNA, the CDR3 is TGTGCCAGCAGCCGCCAACAGGGAGGGGGCTCCTACAATGAGCAGTTCTTC.

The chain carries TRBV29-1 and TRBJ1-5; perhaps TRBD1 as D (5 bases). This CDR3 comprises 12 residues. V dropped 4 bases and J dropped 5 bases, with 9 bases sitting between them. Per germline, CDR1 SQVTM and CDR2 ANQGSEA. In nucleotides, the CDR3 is TGCAGCGTTGCTGGGGGGGATCAGCCCCAGCATTTT. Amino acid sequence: CSVAGGDQPQHF. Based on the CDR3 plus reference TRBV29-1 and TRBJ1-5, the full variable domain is SAVISQKPSRDICQRGTSLTIQCQVDSQVTMMFWYRQQPGQSLTLIATANQGSEATYESGFVIDKFPISRPNLTFSTLTVSNMSPEDSSIYLCSVAGGDQPQHFGDGTRLSIL.

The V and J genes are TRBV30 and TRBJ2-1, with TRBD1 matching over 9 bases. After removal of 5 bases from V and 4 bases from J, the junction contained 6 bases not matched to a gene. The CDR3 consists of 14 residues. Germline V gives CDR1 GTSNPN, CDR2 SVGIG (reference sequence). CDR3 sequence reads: CAWARDRAYNEQFF. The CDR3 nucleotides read TGTGCCTGGGCACGGGACAGGGCTTACAATGAGCAGTTCTTC.

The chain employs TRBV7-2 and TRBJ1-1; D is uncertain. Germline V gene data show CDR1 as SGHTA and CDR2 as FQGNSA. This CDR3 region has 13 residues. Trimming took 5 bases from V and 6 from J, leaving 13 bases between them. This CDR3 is CASSPESGSEAFF. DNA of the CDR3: TGTGCCAGCAGCCCTGAGTCAGGATCTGAAGCTTTCTTT.

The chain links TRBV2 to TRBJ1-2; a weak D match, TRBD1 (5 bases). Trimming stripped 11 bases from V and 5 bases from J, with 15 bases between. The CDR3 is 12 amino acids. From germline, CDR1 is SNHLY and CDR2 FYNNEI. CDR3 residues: CAGGEDTYGYTF. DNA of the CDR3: TGTGCCGGGGGGGAGGATACATATGGCTACACCTTC.

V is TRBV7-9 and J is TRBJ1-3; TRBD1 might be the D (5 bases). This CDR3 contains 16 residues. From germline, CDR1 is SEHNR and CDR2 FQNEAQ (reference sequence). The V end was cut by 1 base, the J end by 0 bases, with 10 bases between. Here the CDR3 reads CASSLDPRASGNTIYF. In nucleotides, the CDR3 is TGTGCCAGCAGCTTAGATCCCAGGGCCTCTGGAAACACCATATATTTT.

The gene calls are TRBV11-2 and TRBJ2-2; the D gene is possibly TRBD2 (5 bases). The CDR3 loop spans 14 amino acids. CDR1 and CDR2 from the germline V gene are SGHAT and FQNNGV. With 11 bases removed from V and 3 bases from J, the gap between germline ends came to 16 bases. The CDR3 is CAGRREYDTGELFF. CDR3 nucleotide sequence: TGTGCCGGGAGAAGGGAATATGACACCGGGGAGCTGTTTTTT. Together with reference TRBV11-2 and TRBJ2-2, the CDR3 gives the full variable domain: EAGVAQSPRYKIIEKRQSVAFWCNPISGHATLYWYQQILGQGPKLLIQFQNNGVVDDSQLPKDRFSAERLKGVDSTLKIQPAKLEDSAVYLCAGRREYDTGELFFGEGSRLTVL.

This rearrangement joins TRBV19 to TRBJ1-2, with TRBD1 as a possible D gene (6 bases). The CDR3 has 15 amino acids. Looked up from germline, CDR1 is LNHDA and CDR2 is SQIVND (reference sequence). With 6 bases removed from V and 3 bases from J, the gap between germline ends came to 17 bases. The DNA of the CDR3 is TGTGCCAGTAGCACCTGGGAGGGGGGGTACTATGGCTACACCTTC. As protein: CASSTWEGGYYGYTF.

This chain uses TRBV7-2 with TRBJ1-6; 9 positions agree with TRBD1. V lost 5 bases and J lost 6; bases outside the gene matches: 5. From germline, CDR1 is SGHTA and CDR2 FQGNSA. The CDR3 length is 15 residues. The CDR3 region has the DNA TGTGCCAGCAGCCTCACAGGGGGCGGTAATTCACCCCTCCACTTT. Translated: CASSLTGGGNSPLHF.

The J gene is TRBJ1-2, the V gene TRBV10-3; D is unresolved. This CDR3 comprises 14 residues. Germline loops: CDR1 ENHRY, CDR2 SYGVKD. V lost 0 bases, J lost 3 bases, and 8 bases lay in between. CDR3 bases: TGTGCCATCAGTGAGTCAGGAGGGTACTATGGCTACACCTTC. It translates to CAISESGGYYGYTF.

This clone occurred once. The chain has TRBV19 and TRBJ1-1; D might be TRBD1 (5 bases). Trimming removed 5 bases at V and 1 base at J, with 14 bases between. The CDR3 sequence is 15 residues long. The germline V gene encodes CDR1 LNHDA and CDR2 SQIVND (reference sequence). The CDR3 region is CASSVSGGGNTEAFF. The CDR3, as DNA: TGTGCCAGTAGTGTCAGCGGGGGGGGGAACACTGAAGCTTTCTTT. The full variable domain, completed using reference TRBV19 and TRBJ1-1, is DGGITQSPKYLFRKEGQNVTLSCEQNLNHDAMYWYRQDPGQGLRLIYYSQIVNDFQKGDIAEGYSVSREKKESFPLTVTSAQKNPTAFYLCASSVSGGGNTEAFFGQGTRLTVV.

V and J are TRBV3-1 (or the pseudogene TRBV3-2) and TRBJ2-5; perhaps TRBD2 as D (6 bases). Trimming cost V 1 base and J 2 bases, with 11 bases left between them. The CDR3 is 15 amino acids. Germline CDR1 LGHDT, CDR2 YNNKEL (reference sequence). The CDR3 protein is CASSQGRVQQETQYF. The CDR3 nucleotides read TGTGCCAGCAGCCAAGGGAGGGTTCAACAAGAGACCCAGTACTTC.

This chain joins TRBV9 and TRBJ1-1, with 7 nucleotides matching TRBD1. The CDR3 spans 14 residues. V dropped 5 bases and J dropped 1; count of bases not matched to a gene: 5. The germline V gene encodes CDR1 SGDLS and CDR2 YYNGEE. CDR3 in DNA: TGTGCCAGCAGTTCCGGGACAGCGAACACTGAAGCTTTCTTT. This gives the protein CASSSGTANTEAFF. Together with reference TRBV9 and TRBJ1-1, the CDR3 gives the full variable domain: DSGVTQTPKHLITATGQRVTLRCSPRSGDLSVYWYQQSLDQGLQFLIQYYNGEERAKGNILERFSAQQFPDLHSELNLSSLELGDSALYFCASSSGTANTEAFFGQGTRLTVV.

Here the CDR3 DNA reads TGTGCCAGCAGCCCCTACAGGACAGGGGGCCAGAACACTGAAGCTTTCTTT. As protein: CASSPYRTGGQNTEAFF. The chain links TRBV5-4 to TRBJ1-1; 11 nucleotides align to TRBD1. Per germline, CDR1 SGHNT and CDR2 YYREEE (reference sequence). The CDR3 is 17 amino acids. J gave up 1 base and V 4 bases, and 9 bases lay outside the gene matches.

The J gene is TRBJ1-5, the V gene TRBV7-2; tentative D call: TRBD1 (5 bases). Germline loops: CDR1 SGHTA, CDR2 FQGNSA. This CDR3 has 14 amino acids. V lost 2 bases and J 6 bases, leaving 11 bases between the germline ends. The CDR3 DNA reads TGTGCCAGCAGCTTACTGGGTAGGGGTCAGCCCCAGCATTTT. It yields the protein CASSLLGRGQPQHF. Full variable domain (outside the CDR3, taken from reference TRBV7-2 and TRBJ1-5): GAGVSQSPSNKVTEKGKDVELRCDPISGHTALYWYRQSLGQGLEFLIYFQGNSAPDKSGLPSDRFSAERTGGSVSTLTIQRTQQEDSAVYLCASSLLGRGQPQHFGDGTRLSIL.

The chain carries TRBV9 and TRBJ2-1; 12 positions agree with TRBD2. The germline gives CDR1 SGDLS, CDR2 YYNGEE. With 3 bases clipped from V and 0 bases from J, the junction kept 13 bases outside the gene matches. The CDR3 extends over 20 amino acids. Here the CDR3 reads CASSAGLAGSEISSYNEQFF. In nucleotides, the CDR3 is TGTGCCAGCAGCGCCGGACTAGCGGGATCTGAGATAAGCTCCTACAATGAGCAGTTCTTC. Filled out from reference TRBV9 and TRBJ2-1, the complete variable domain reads DSGVTQTPKHLITATGQRVTLRCSPRSGDLSVYWYQQSLDQGLQFLIQYYNGEERAKGNILERFSAQQFPDLHSELNLSSLELGDSALYFCASSAGLAGSEISSYNEQFFGPGTRLTVL.

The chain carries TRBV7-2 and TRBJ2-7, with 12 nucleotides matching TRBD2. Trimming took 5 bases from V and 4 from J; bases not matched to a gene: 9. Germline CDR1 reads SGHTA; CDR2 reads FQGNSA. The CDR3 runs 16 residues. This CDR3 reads CASSSRGLAGGYEQYF. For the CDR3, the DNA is TGTGCCAGCAGCAGCCGGGGCCTAGCGGGGGGGTACGAGCAGTACTTC.

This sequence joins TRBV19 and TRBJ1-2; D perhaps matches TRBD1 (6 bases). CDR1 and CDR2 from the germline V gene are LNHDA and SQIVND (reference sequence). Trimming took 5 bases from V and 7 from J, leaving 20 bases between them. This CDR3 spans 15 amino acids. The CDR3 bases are TGTGCCAGTAGTCTTTCGGACAGAAGACTTTTTGGCTACACCTTC. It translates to CASSLSDRRLFGYTF.

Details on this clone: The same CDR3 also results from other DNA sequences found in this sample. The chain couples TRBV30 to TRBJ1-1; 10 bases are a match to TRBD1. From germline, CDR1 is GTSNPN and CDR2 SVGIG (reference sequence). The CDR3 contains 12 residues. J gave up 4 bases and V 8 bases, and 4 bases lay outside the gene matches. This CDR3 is CAGWTGGTEAFF. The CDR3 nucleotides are TGTGCCGGTTGGACAGGGGGCACTGAAGCTTTCTTT.

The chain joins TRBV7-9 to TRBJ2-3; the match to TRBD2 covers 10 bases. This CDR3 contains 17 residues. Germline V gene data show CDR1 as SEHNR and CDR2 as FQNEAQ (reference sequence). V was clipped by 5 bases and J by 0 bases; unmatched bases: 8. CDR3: CASSLERGGPSTDTQYF. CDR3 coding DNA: TGTGCCAGCAGCCTAGAGCGGGGGGGACCTAGCACAGATACGCAGTATTTT.

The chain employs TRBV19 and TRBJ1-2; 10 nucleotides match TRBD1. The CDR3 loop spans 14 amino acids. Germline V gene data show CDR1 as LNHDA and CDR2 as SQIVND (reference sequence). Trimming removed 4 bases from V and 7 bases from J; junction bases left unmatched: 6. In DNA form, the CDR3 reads TGTGCCAGTAGTAGAAGACAGGGGGCGATTGGCTACACCTTC. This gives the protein CASSRRQGAIGYTF.

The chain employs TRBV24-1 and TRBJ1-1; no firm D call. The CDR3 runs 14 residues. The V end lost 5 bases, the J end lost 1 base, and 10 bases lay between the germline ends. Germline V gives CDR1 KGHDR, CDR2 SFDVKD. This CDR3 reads CATSVISWNTEAFF. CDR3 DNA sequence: TGTGCCACCAGTGTTATCTCTTGGAACACTGAAGCTTTCTTT.

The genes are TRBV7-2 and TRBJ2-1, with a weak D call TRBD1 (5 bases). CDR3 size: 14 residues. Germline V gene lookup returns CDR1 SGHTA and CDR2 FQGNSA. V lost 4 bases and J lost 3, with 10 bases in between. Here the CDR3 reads CASSSYDSYNEQFF. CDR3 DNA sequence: TGTGCCAGCAGCTCCTACGACAGCTACAATGAGCAGTTCTTC.

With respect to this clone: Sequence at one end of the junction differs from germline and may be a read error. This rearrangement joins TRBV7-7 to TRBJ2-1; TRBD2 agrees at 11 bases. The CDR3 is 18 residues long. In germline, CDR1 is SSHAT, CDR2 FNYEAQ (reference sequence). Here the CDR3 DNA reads TGTGCTAGCAGCCCCTGGACTAGCGGGCTTAGCTCCTACAATGAGCAGTTCTTC. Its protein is CASSPWTSGLSSYNEQFF.